These T cell receptor beta chains were read from a single sample in a study of T cells in localized non-small cell lung cancer. Only in-frame clones appear in the TCRdb table, and some are missing; sequencing was by immunoSEQ multiplex PCR. This table has some 1,800 clones, around 30% appearing once. The starting material was normal lung tissue next to the tumor, obtained before any cancer treatment. The receptors were sampled from a female donor of 60 years or more with stage I lung adenocarcinoma. CDR3s include the opening cysteine and the closing phenylalanine or tryptophan. D genes are given only for firm matches. Clone size appears in some rows only: once, few, many, or a class for an expanded clone.

abundance,j_gene,v_gene,d_gene,CDR3nt,CDR3aa
NA,TRBJ2-1,TRBV29-1,TRBD2,TGCAGCGTTGAAGTTCTAGCGGGGGGGTCGGATGAGCAGTTCTTC,CSVEVLAGGSDEQFF
few,TRBJ2-2,TRBV6-8,TRBD2,TGTGCCAGCAGTTACGGTCGACTAGCGGGCACCGGGGAGCTGTTTTTT,CASSYGRLAGTGELFF
NA,TRBJ2-7,TRBV19,NA,TGTGCCAGTAGTTCCATGGGGTACGAGCAGTACTTC,CASSSMGYEQYF
medium-sized,TRBJ2-6,TRBV6-8,TRBD1,TGTGCCAGTAAGGGACAGGGGGCAACCGGGGCCAACGTCCTGACTTTC,CASKGQGATGANVLTF
medium-sized,TRBJ2-7,TRBV9,NA,TGTGCCAGCAGCGTAGGGTGGGGCCCAGATGCCGAGCAGTACTTC,CASSVGWGPDAEQYF
few,TRBJ2-1,TRBV11-3,NA,TGTGCCAGCAGCCCGTCGGTGGGGGGCTCTTACAATGAGCAGTTCTTC,CASSPSVGGSYNEQFF
medium-sized,TRBJ1-1,TRBV6-8,TRBD1,TGTGCCGGGGGGGCAGGGGGAGTTACTGAAGCTTTCTTT,CAGGAGGVTEAFF
few,TRBJ1-3,TRBV9,NA,TGTGCCAGCATCAAGGGGTACTCTGGAAACACCATATATTTT,CASIKGYSGNTIYF
few,TRBJ1-1,TRBV19,NA,TGTGCCAGTAGTTCAACAGTCTCCACTGAAGCTTTCTTT,CASSSTVSTEAFF
NA,TRBJ1-1,TRBV5-1,NA,TGCGCCAGCAGCCAAAGGGGACGGACGAACACTGAAGCTTTCTTT,CASSQRGRTNTEAFF
NA,TRBJ1-2,TRBV30,TRBD1,TGTGCCTGGACAGACAGGGGAACCTACTATGGCTACACCTTC,CAWTDRGTYYGYTF
NA,TRBJ1-4,TRBV6-8,NA,TGTGCCATCAGTACAGCAACTAATGAAAAACTGTTTTTT,CAISTATNEKLFF
NA,TRBJ2-5,TRBV29-1,NA,TGCAGCGTTGAAGAGGGGAGTGGGCGGCAAGAGACCCAGTACTTC,CSVEEGSGRQETQYF
NA,TRBJ1-2,TRBV6-8,NA,TGTGCCAGCAGGCCGGACAAAGACTATGGCTACACCTTC,CASRPDKDYGYTF
few,TRBJ2-2,TRBV30,NA,TGTGCCTGGAGTGTACTGAGTACCGGGGAGCTGTTTTTT,CAWSVLSTGELFF
NA,TRBJ2-1,TRBV9,TRBD2,TGTGCCAGCAGCCCCCGTCCGGCTAGCGGGGTATACAATGAGCAGTTCTTC,CASSPRPASGVYNEQFF
few,TRBJ2-1,TRBV6-8,TRBD2,TGTGCCAGCAGTGTTAACGGGAGGGCCTATGAGCAGTTCTTC,CASSVNGRAYEQFF
NA,TRBJ2-7,TRBV7-7,TRBD1,TGTGCCAGCAACGGACAGGGGACATCCTACGAGCAGTACTTC,CASNGQGTSYEQYF
few,TRBJ1-1,TRBV7-6,NA,TGTGCCAGCAGCCCGGGCGGGCAGGGGAACACTGAAGCTTTCTTT,CASSPGGQGNTEAFF
few,TRBJ2-4,TRBV11-3,NA,TGTGCCAGCAGCTTAGAAACCGGGAGAGGCATTCAGTACTTC,CASSLETGRGIQYF
few,TRBJ1-2,TRBV11-3,NA,TGTGCCAGCAGCTTAGGGGCAGGAACTCTTAACTATGGCTACACCTTC,CASSLGAGTLNYGYTF
medium-sized,TRBJ1-2,TRBV9,TRBD1,TGTGCCAGCAGGAGACAGGGGCGCTCTAACTATGGCTACACCTTC,CASRRQGRSNYGYTF
few,TRBJ2-2,TRBV6-8,TRBD1,TGTGCCGCGGGAGGGACAGGGGGTACCGGGGAGCTGTTTTTT,CAAGGTGGTGELFF
few,TRBJ2-1,TRBV15,NA,TGTGCCACCAGCAGAGATTCGTGGGGGTGGAATGAGCAGTTCTTC,CATSRDSWGWNEQFF
few,TRBJ1-2,TRBV9,NA,TGTGCCAGCAGCGTAGCTCCAGGGCCAGGTGGGAATGGCTACACCTTC,CASSVAPGPGGNGYTF
NA,TRBJ2-7,TRBV9,NA,TGTGCCAGCAGCGTAGACCCCCGGACCTCGGACGAGCAGTACTTC,CASSVDPRTSDEQYF
NA,TRBJ1-2,TRBV18,TRBD1,TGTGCCAGCTCACCATCAACGGACAGGCCTTGGGGGGGCTACACCTTC,CASSPSTDRPWGGYTF
few,TRBJ2-1,TRBV11-3,TRBD1,TGTGCCAGCAGCCGGGACAGGGGTGGACACAATGAGCAGTTCTTC,CASSRDRGGHNEQFF
few,TRBJ2-3,TRBV7-5,NA,TGTGCCAGCAGCTCAAGCCGGGTCCGGAGCACAGATACGCAGTATTTT,CASSSSRVRSTDTQYF
NA,TRBJ1-2,TRBV11-3,NA,TGTGCCAGCAGCCCACGCCTGGGACAACTCTATGGCTACACCTTC,CASSPRLGQLYGYTF
few,TRBJ1-2,TRBV6-8,TRBD1,TGTGCCATCATGCCGGGACAGGGGTTTCGTGGCTACACCTTC,CAIMPGQGFRGYTF
NA,TRBJ1-2,TRBV30,NA,TGTGCCTGGAGTTCCCAAGGCGGCAGACTTAACTATGGCTACACCTTC,CAWSSQGGRLNYGYTF
medium-sized,TRBJ2-7,TRBV11-3,NA,TGTGCCAGCAGCTTAATGCTACCTCGGGACGAGCAGTACTTC,CASSLMLPRDEQYF
few,TRBJ1-5,TRBV19,NA,TGTGCCAGTAGTACCCAGGGCTCTCACAATCAGCCCCAGCATTTT,CASSTQGSHNQPQHF
NA,TRBJ1-1,TRBV2,NA,TGTGCCGCAAGTATGCAGGACACTGAAGCTTTCTTT,CAASMQDTEAFF
NA,TRBJ1-2,TRBV30,NA,TGTGCCTGGAGGGGATATCATGGCTACACCTTC,CAWRGYHGYTF
NA,TRBJ1-1,TRBV6-9,NA,TGTGCCAGCAGCCTGCTTTACACCACCGAAGCTTTCTTT,CASSLLYTTEAFF
few,TRBJ1-6,TRBV11-3,NA,TGTGCCAGCAGCGTCGGTATGGGGGCACTAGAATCACCCCTCCACTTT,CASSVGMGALESPLHF
medium-sized,TRBJ2-2,TRBV6-8,NA,TGTGCCAGCAGAGAAAGGGACCGAGGACTATCCTTCACCGGGGAGCTGTTTTTT,CASRERDRGLSFTGELFF
medium-sized,TRBJ2-7,TRBV9,TRBD2,TGTGCCAGCAGCGAAGTTATGTGGACTAGCGGCCCTTTTCAGTACTTC,CASSEVMWTSGPFQYF
medium-sized,TRBJ2-1,TRBV11-3,TRBD1,TGTGCCAGCAGCTTAGGAGGGGGCATATGGGATGAGCAGTTCTTC,CASSLGGGIWDEQFF
NA,TRBJ2-4,TRBV30,NA,TGTGCCTGGAGCGGGGCGCTAGCCAAAAACATTCAGTACTTC,CAWSGALAKNIQYF
few,TRBJ1-4,TRBV6-7,NA,TGTGCCAGCAGCAACGGTCTGCAGGGGAATGAAAAACTGTTTTTT,CASSNGLQGNEKLFF
NA,TRBJ1-4,TRBV18,TRBD1,TGTGCCAGCTCTCCCGGGACAGGGCATGACAAACTGTTTTTT,CASSPGTGHDKLFF
few,TRBJ2-2,TRBV19,NA,TGTGCCAGTAGGACTCTTAACACCGGGGAGCTGTTTTTT,CASRTLNTGELFF
few,TRBJ2-5,TRBV9,NA,TGTGCCAGCAGCGCGACAGGCTTCCAAGAGACCCAGTACTTC,CASSATGFQETQYF
medium-sized,TRBJ1-2,TRBV11-3,NA,TGTGCCAGCAGCCCGACGGAGGCTAACTATGGCTACACCTTC,CASSPTEANYGYTF
few,TRBJ2-1,TRBV11-3,NA,TGTGCCAGCAGCCCCTCAGGGCCCTACAATGAGCAGTTCTTC,CASSPSGPYNEQFF
few,TRBJ2-7,TRBV19,TRBD1,TGTGCCAGTAGTATCCGGACAGGGGGTTCCTACGAGCAGTACTTC,CASSIRTGGSYEQYF
NA,TRBJ2-7,TRBV29-1,TRBD2,TGCAGCGTTGGGGGACTAGCGGGTCACGAGCAGTACTTC,CSVGGLAGHEQYF
NA,TRBJ1-1,TRBV28,NA,TGTGCCAGCAGTACCGGCCCTCTGAAAGCTTTCTTT,CASSTGPLKAFF
few,TRBJ2-5,TRBV18,NA,TGTGCCAGCTCGCCTCCCCCCACAAGGGGCGCGGAGACCCAGTACTTC,CASSPPPTRGAETQYF
few,TRBJ1-1,TRBV18,NA,TGTGCCAGCTCACGGAACAGTGAGACAGAAGCTTTCTTT,CASSRNSETEAFF